This is a list of T cell receptor beta chains from one sample in a study of beta chain features in type 1 diabetes. The table came from immunoSEQ multiplex PCR; TCRdb's copy has only in-frame clones and leaves some out. The table has more than 300,000 clones, 9.6% seen once. Source material: central memory CD4+ T cells from blood. Receptors were obtained from a man aged 25-40 years with type 1 diabetes. CDR3s include the opening cysteine and the closing phenylalanine or tryptophan. The D gene is left open where the match is weak. Size tells how often a clone was seen (once, few, many) or the class of an expanded clone, and some rows leave it out.

TRBD2 | TRBJ2-1 | 15 | many | TRBV28 | TGTGCCAGCATCCCCAGCGGGAGTCACGACAATGAGCAGTTCTTC | CASIPSGSHDNEQFF
TRBD2 | TRBJ2-3 | 16 | - | TRBV6-1 | TGTGCCATCAGTGAAACTAGCGGGAGGAGGACAGATACGCAGTATTTT | CAISETSGRRTDTQYF
- | TRBJ2-5 | 14 | many | TRBV18 | TGTGCCAGCTCACCGGACAGTTCCGCAAAGACCCAGTACTTC | CASSPDSSAKTQYF
TRBD1 | TRBJ1-2 | 14 | many | TRBV6-6 | TGTGCCAGCAGTTACTTGGGACAGGGGGTTGGCTACACCTTC | CASSYLGQGVGYTF
- | TRBJ2-3 | 16 | - | TRBV11-2 | TGTGCCAGCAGCTATGGTCAGAGAACCAGCACAGATACGCAGTATTTT | CASSYGQRTSTDTQYF
- | TRBJ2-7 | 12 | many | TRBV14 | TGTGCCAGCAGCCAAGTAGGCTACGAGCAGTACTTC | CASSQVGYEQYF
TRBD1 | TRBJ2-7 | 15 | - | TRBV5-6 | TGTGCCAGCAGCTTGTTTGGACAGGGAGACTACGAGCAGTACTTC | CASSLFGQGDYEQYF
- | TRBJ1-5 | 13 | many | TRBV19 | TGTGCCAGTCAGGGATATAGCAATCAGCCCCAGCATTTT | CASQGYSNQPQHF
- | TRBJ1-3 | 15 | - | TRBV7-8 | TGTGCCAGCAGAAAAGGGAGGTTCTCTGGAAACACCATATATTTT | CASRKGRFSGNTIYF
TRBD1 | TRBJ2-7 | 12 | many | TRBV28 | TGTGCCAGCAGGACACAGGGGTTCGAGCAGTACTTC | CASRTQGFEQYF
- | TRBJ2-3 | 12 | - | TRBV7-6 | TGCGCCAGCAGCCGCTACACAGATACGCAGTATTTT | CASSRYTDTQYF
- | TRBJ2-3 | 14 | - | TRBV19 | TGTGCCAGTATTGACCGGTCACACACAGATACGCAGTATTTT | CASIDRSHTDTQYF
- | TRBJ2-1 | 15 | - | TRBV9 | TGTGCCAGCAGCGTAGGAGGAGGTGAGAGATATGAGCAGTTCTTC | CASSVGGGERYEQFF
- | TRBJ1-1 | 13 | many | TRBV28 | TGTGCCAGCATTCTACAGGTGAACACTGAAGCTTTCTTT | CASILQVNTEAFF
TRBD2 | TRBJ2-5 | 14 | - | TRBV9 | TGTGCCAGCAGCTCCAGCGGGGGGAGCGAGACCCAGTACTTC | CASSSSGGSETQYF
TRBD2 | TRBJ2-3 | 14 | - | TRBV11-2 | TGTGCCAGCAGCCTCAGCGGGAGGACAGATACGCAGTATTTT | CASSLSGRTDTQYF
TRBD1 | TRBJ2-7 | 15 | many | TRBV30 | TGTGCCTGGAGCCAACGGGGGGACAGGGCTTACGAGCAGTACTTC | CAWSQRGDRAYEQYF
- | TRBJ2-1 | 15 | few | TRBV11-1 | TGTGCCAGCAGCCCCCAGAGGAGGACCCACAGTGAGCAGTTCTTC | CASSPQRRTHSEQFF
TRBD1 | TRBJ2-1 | 15 | - | TRBV2 | TGTGCCAGCAGTGAATTTGGTTCGGGACAGGGAGAGCAGTTCTTC | CASSEFGSGQGEQFF
- | TRBJ2-1 | 12 | few | TRBV28 | TGTGCCAGCAGTAGGGACCAGAAATCCCAGTTCTTC | CASSRDQKSQFF
- | TRBJ1-5 | 12 | few | TRBV30 | TGTGCCTGGAGTAAAGAAGGTCAGCCCCAGCATTTT | CAWSKEGQPQHF
TRBD1 | TRBJ2-7 | 15 | few | TRBV15 | TGTGCCACCAGCAGAGGACAGGGCCCCTCCTACGAGCAGTACTTC | CATSRGQGPSYEQYF
- | TRBJ1-4 | 13 | - | TRBV2 | TGTGCCAGCAGTGAAGCTGGGGGTGAAAAACTGTTTTTT | CASSEAGGEKLFF
TRBD2 | TRBJ2-5 | 15 | many | TRBV28 | TGTGCCAGCAGTGGCCTAGCGGGGTACCAAGAGACCCAGTACTTC | CASSGLAGYQETQYF
- | TRBJ2-7 | 12 | few | TRBV28 | TGTGCCAGCAGTTTACAGGCATACGAGCAGTACTTC | CASSLQAYEQYF
TRBD1 | TRBJ1-3 | 14 | - | TRBV2 | TGTGCCAGCAGGGGACAGCTCTCTGGAAACACCATATATTTT | CASRGQLSGNTIYF
TRBD2 | TRBJ2-1 | 18 | many | TRBV4-2 | TGTGCCAGCAGCCAAACCTCTTCGCGGGAGGGCCCGAGGGGTGAGCAGTTCTTC | CASSQTSSREGPRGEQFF
- | TRBJ2-6 | 15 | - | TRBV6-1 | TGTGCCAGCAGTACGACAGGTGCTGGGGCCAACGTCCTGACTTTC | CASSTTGAGANVLTF
- | TRBJ2-2 | 17 | - | TRBV28 | TGTGCCACCGACAGGGGAGCGACTAGCTCCCTCACCGGGGAGCTGTTTTTT | CATDRGATSSLTGELFF